This T cell receptor (beta chain) was sequenced for a study of blood T cell repertoires in COVID-19. Looking at the study overall: There were acute and convalescent COVID-19 samples, and they came from the United States, Italy and Spain. Sources were T cells, B-cell-depleted T cells, or PBMCs; the material itself was cDNA or gDNA.

The CDR3 is made up of 13 amino acids. Germline V gene sequence: CDR1 LGHNA, CDR2 YSLEER. V gave up 0 bases and J gave up 7 bases, with 10 bases separating them. In the study's own analysis: Amplified reference gene primers provided the basis for estimating nucleated cell counts. Assay used: immunoSEQ multiplex PCR; TCRdb lists only in-frame clones, some missing. V, J and clone size reflect that table, while D and trimming were determined from the DNA. The table has approximately 140,000 clones, about 86% seen once. This TCR derives from a woman in her forties with acute or convalescent COVID-19. The chain couples TRBV4-3 to TRBJ2-7, with a weak D call TRBD2 (7 bases). The sample comprised peripheral blood. The CDR3 here is CASSQEGGGEQYF. The CDR3 region has the DNA TGCGCCAGCAGCCAAGAGGGAGGGGGTGAGCAGTACTTC.